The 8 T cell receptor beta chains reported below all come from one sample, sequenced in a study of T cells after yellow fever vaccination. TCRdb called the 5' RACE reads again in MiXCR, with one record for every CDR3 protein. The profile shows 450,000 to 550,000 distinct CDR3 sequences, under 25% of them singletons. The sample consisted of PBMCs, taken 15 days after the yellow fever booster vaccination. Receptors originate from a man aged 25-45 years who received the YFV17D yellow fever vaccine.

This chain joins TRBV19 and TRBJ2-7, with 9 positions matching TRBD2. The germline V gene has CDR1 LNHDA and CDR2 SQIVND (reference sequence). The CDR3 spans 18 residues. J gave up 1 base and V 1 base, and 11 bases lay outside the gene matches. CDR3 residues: CASSIALPGSGGSYEQYF. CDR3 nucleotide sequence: TGTGCCAGTAGTATAGCCCTACCGGGTAGCGGGGGATCCTACGAGCAGTACTTC.

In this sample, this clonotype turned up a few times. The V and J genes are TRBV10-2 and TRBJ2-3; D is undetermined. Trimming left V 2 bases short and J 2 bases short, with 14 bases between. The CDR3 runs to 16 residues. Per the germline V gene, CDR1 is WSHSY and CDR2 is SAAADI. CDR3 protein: CASSEVGGRLTDTQYF. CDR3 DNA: TGCGCCAGCAGTGAGGTTGGCGGCCGCCTCACAGATACGCAGTATTTT.

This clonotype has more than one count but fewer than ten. In DNA form, the CDR3 reads TGTGCCTGGATGGGATCCTCCTCCTACGAGCAGTACTTC. Translation gives CAWMGSSSYEQYF. The chain links TRBV30 to TRBJ2-7; no reliable D call. This CDR3 contains 13 residues. V gave up 4 bases and J gave up 0 bases, with 10 bases separating them. Germline assignment: CDR1 GTSNPN and CDR2 SVGIG (reference sequence).

CDR3 DNA: TGTGCCAGCAGTTTAACAGGGAACGAGCAGTACTTC. It encodes CASSLTGNEQYF. This rearrangement joins TRBV28 to TRBJ2-7; maybe TRBD1 (6 bases). Deletions cut 2 bases from V and 5 bases from J, with 7 bases between. CDR3 length equals 12 residues. Germline CDR1 is MDHEN and CDR2 is SYDVKM.

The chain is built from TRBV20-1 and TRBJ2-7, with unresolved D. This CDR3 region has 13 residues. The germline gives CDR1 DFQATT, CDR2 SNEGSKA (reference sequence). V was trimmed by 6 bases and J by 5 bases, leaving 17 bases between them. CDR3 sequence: CSAPEPAIDEQYF. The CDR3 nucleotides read TGCAGTGCCCCCGAGCCGGCGATCGACGAGCAGTACTTC.

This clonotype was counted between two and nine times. The CDR3 DNA follows: TGTGCCAGCGTAAACAGGGGGGACAAAAACATTCAGTACTTC. Translation: CASVNRGDKNIQYF. The rearrangement uses TRBV21-1 and TRBJ2-4; TRBD1 reflects the table's D call only, with no check against the DNA. TRBV21-1 is a listed pseudogene. The length of the CDR3 is 14 residues.

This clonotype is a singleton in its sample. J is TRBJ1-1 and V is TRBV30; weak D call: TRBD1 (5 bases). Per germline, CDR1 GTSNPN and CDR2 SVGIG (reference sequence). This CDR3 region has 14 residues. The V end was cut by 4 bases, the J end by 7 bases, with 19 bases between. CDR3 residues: CAWTPRWGRGEAFF. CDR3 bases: TGTGCCTGGACCCCTCGTTGGGGAAGGGGTGAAGCTTTCTTT. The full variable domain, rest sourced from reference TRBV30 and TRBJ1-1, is SQTIHQWPATLVQPVGSPLSLECTVEGTSNPNLYWYRQAAGRGLQLLFYSVGIGQISSEVPQNLSASRPQDRQFILSSKKLLLSDSGFYLCAWTPRWGRGEAFFGQGTRLTVV.

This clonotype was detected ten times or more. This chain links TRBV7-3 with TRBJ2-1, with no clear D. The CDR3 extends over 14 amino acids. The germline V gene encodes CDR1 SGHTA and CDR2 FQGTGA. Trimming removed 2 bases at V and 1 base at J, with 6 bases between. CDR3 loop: CASSLLGSYNEQFF. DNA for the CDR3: TGTGCCAGCAGCTTACTGGGGTCCTACAATGAGCAGTTCTTC.